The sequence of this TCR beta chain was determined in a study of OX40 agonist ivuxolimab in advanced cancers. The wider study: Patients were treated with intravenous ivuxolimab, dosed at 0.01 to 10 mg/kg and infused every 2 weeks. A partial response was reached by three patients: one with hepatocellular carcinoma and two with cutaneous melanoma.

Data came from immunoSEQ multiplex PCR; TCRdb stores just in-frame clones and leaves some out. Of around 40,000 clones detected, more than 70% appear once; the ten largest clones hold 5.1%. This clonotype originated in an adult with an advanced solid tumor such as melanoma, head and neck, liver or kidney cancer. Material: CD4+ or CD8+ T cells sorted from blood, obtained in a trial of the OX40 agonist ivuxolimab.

The DNA for the CDR3 is TGCAGCGTTGAACGCGGGTTTTGGGCTGAAGCTTTCTTT. Translation gives CSVERGFWAEAFF. This chain joins TRBV29-1 and TRBJ1-1; D is unresolved. The CDR3 has 13 amino acids. V was pared by 2 bases and J by 6 bases, with 13 bases between. From germline, CDR1 is SQVTM and CDR2 ANQGSEA. Full variable domain (rest looked up from reference TRBV29-1 and TRBJ1-1): SAVISQKPSRDICQRGTSLTIQCQVDSQVTMMFWYRQQPGQSLTLIATANQGSEATYESGFVIDKFPISRPNLTFSTLTVSNMSPEDSSIYLCSVERGFWAEAFFGQGTRLTVV.